This TCR beta chain comes out of a study of blood T cell repertoires in COVID-19. About the research overall: The study drew acute and convalescent COVID-19 samples from the United States, Italy and Spain. T cells, B-cell-depleted T cells, or PBMCs supplied cDNA or gDNA.

Original processing notes: Estimates of nucleated cell counts were drawn from the amplification of reference gene primers. Assay: immunoSEQ multiplex PCR; the TCRdb copy retains only in-frame clones and omits some. The V and J calls and clone size are taken from that table; D and trimming were inferred from the DNA. The table shows a few hundred thousand clones, with 85% to 90% occurring only once. V lost 4 bases, J lost 6 bases, and 15 bases lay in between. There are 14 residues in the CDR3. Germline V CDR1 and CDR2: SGHRS, YFSETQ. The TCR originated in a human donor in a cohort sampled during active COVID-19. The rearrangement links TRBV5-1 to TRBJ2-3; perhaps TRBD2 as D (6 bases). Sequencing was carried out using peripheral blood. The CDR3 here is CASSPDYSSDTQYF. The CDR3 DNA is TGCGCCAGCAGCCCGGACTACTCTTCGGATACGCAGTATTTT.